This TCR beta chain was documented in a study of blood T cell repertoires in COVID-19. At the level of the study: PBMCs, B-cell-depleted T cells, or T cells provided the cDNA or gDNA that made up the material.

The age range of participants was 18 to 89 years, with residence in more than 20 US areas. Categorization into cohorts depended on clinical history that participants reported. Germline V lookup: CDR1 WNHNN, CDR2 SYGVQD (reference sequence). CDR3 length equals 18 residues. The ends were cut back, 6 bases at V and 0 bases at J, with 18 bases in the middle. Original handling: Nucleated cell counts were estimated from reference gene primer amplification. Some clones are missing from TCRdb's copy, which holds only in-frame ones; the method was immunoSEQ multiplex PCR. D and trimming were read from the DNA, whereas the V and J calls and clone size are those reported in that table. The sample lists almost 400,000 clones, 88% seen once, with roughly 0.97% in the top ten.

The sample was PBMCs or T cells enriched from blood (not recorded which). The receptor's source is a woman in her twenties or thirties with acute COVID-19. The rearrangement links TRBV10-1 to TRBJ2-6, with TRBD1 as a possible D gene (5 bases). DNA for the CDR3: TGCGCCAGCAGGCTTGCGACAGCCCATTTCTCTGGGGCCAACGTCCTGACTTTC. This encodes CASRLATAHFSGANVLTF.